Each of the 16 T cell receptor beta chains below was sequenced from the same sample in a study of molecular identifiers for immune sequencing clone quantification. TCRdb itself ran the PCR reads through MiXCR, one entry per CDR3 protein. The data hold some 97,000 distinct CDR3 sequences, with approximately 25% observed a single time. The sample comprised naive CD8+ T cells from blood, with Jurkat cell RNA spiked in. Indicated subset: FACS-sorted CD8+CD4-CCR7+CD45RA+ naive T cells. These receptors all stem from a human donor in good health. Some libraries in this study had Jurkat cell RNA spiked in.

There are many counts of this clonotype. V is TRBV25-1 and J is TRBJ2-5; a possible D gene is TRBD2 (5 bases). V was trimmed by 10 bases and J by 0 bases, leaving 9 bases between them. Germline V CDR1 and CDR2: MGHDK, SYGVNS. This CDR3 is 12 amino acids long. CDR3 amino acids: CATVLDQETQYF. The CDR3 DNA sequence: TGTGCCACCGTACTAGACCAAGAGACCCAGTACTTC. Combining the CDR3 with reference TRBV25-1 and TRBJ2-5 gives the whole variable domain EADIYQTPRYLVIGTGKKITLECSQTMGHDKMYWYQQDPGMELHLIHYSYGVNSTEKGDLSSESTVSRIRTEHFPLTLESARPSHTSQYLCATVLDQETQYFGPGTRLLVL.

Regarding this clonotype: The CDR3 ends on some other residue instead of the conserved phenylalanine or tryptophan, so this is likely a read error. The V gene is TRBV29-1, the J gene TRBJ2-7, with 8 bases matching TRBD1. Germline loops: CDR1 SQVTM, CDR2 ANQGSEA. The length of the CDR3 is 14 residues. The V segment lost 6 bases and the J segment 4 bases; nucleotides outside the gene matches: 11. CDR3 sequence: CSVTGTGYPYEQYL. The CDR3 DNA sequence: TGCAGCGTAACCGGGACAGGTTATCCGTACGAGCAGTACCTC.

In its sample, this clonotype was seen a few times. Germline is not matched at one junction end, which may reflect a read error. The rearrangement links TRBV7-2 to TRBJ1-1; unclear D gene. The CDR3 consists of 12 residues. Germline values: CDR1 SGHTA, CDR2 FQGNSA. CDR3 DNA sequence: TGTGCCAGCAGCTTCCGAGGCACTGAAGCTCTCTTT. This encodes CASSFRGTEALF.

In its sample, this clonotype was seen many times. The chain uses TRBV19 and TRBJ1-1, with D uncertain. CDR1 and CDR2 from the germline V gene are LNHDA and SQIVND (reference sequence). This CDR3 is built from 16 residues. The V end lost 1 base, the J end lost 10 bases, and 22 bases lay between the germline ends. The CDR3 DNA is TGTGCCAGTAGTATAGTCCCCTTGATCAGTGACGGCGGAGCTTTCTTT. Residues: CASSIVPLISDGGAFF.

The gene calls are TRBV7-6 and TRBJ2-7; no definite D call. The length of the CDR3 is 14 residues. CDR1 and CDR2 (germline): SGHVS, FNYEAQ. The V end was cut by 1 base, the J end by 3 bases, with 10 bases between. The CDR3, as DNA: TGTGCCAGCAGCTTAGGGTGGCAAGGCTACGAGCAGTACTTC. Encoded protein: CASSLGWQGYEQYF.

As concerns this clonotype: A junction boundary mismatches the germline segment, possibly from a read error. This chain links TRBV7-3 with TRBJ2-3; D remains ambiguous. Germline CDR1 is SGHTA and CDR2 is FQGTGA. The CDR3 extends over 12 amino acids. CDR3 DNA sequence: TGTGCCAGCAGCTTGGGTCCAGATACGCGGTATTTT. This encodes CASSLGPDTRYF.

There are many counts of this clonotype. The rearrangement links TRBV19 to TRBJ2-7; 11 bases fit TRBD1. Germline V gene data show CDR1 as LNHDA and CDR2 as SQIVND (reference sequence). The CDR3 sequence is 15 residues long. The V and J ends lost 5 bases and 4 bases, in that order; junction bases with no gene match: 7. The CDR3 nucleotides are TGTGCCAGTAGTTCGCCGGGACAGGGGGTTTACGAGCAGTACTTC. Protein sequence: CASSSPGQGVYEQYF.

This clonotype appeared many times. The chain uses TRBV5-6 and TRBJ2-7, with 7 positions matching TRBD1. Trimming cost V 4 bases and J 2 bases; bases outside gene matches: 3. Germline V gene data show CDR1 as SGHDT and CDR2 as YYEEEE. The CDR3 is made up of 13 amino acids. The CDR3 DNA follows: TGTGCCAGCAGCGTCGGACAGGCCTACGAGCAGTACTTC. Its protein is CASSVGQAYEQYF.

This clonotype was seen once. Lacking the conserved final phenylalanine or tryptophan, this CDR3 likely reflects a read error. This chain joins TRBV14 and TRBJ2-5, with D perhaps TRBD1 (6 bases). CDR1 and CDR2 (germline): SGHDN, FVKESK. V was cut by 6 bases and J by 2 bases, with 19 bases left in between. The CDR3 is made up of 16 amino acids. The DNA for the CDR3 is TGTGCCAGCAGTCAGTACGGCAGGGGCTTTCAAGAGACCCAGTACCTC. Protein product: CASSQYGRGFQETQYL.

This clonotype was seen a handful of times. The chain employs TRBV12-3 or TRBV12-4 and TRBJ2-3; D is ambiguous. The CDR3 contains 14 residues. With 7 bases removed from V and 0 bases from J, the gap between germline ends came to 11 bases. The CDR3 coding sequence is TGTGCCAGCACTCCCCAGGCTAGCACAGATACGCAGTATTTT. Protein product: CASTPQASTDTQYF.

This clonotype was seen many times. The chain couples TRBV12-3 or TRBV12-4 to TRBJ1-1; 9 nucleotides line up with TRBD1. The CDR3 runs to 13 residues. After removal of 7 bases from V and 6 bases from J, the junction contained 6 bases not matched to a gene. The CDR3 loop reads CASTAQGAPEAFF. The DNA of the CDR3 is TGTGCCAGCACTGCACAGGGGGCCCCTGAAGCTTTCTTT.

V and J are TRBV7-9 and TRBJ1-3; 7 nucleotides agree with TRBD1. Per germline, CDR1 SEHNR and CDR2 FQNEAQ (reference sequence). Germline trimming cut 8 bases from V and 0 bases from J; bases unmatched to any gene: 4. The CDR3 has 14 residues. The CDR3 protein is CASLGQDSGNTIYF. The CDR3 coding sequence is TGTGCCAGCCTCGGACAGGACTCTGGAAACACCATATATTTT.

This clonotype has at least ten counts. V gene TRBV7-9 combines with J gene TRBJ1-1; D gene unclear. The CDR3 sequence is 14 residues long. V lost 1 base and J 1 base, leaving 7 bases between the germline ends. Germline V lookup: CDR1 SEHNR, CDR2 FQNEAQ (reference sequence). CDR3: CASSLGPGNTEAFF. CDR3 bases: TGTGCCAGCAGCTTAGGGCCGGGGAACACTGAAGCTTTCTTT.

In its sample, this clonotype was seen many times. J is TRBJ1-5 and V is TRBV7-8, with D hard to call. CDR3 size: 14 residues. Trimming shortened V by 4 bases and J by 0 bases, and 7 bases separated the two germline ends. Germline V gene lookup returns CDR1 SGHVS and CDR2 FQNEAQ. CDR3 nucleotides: TGTGCCAGCAGCTCTACAGTTAGCAATCAGCCCCAGCATTTT. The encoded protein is CASSSTVSNQPQHF.

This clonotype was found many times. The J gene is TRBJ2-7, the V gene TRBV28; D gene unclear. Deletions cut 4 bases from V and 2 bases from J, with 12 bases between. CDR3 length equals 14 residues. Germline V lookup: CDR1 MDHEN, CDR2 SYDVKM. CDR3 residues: CASSSSLRTYEQYF. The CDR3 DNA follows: TGTGCCAGCAGTTCCAGTTTACGTACCTACGAGCAGTACTTC.

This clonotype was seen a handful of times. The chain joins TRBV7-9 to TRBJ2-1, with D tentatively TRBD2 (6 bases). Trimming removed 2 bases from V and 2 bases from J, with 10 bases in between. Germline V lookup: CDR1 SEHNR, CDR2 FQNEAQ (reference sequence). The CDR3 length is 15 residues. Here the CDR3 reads CASSLLREPYNEQFF. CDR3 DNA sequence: TGTGCCAGCAGCTTATTACGGGAGCCCTACAATGAGCAGTTCTTC.